The rows below give T cell receptor beta chains drawn from one sample of a study of blood T cell repertoires in COVID-19. Generated by immunoSEQ multiplex PCR, the TCRdb table keeps only in-frame clones and is missing some. In the table there are about 160,000 clones, over 75% of which are singletons. The specimen was peripheral blood. Receptors were obtained from a man aged 65-85 years who had recovered from COVID-19. Both conserved end residues are part of each CDR3. A D gene is named only where the DNA matches it firmly. Clone size is not always given. Where it is, it says once, few, many or a class for expanded clones.

D	size	V	J	DNA	CDR3
.	.	TRBV28	TRBJ1-3	TGTGCCAGCAGTCCACCCGGTCTTCCAGGGCCTGGAAACACCATATATTTT	CASSPPGLPGPGNTIYF
.	.	TRBV28	TRBJ1-4	TGTGCCTCGCACAGTGAGGGGGGGAGTGAAAAACTGTTTTTT	CASHSEGGSEKLFF
TRBD1	few	TRBV5-1	TRBJ2-2	TGCGCCAGCAGCTTGGATATGACAGGGCAGGAGCTGTTTTTT	CASSLDMTGQELFF
TRBD1	.	TRBV11-3	TRBJ2-7	TGTGCCAGCAGCCGGGACAGACACTACGAGCAGTACTTC	CASSRDRHYEQYF
TRBD1	.	TRBV5-1	TRBJ2-7	TGCGCCAGCAGCTCCATACAGGGGGCGGGCGAGCAGTACTTC	CASSSIQGAGEQYF
TRBD1	.	TRBV6-5	TRBJ2-6	TGTGCCAGCAGTTGGCAGGGGGCCTCTGGGGCCAACGTCCTGACTTTC	CASSWQGASGANVLTF
.	.	TRBV15	TRBJ1-5	TGTGCCACCAGCAGCACAAATCAGCCCCAGCATTTT	CATSSTNQPQHF
.	once	TRBV2	TRBJ2-3	TGTGCCAGCAGTGGAGCGGAGTACACAGATACGCAGTATTTT	CASSGAEYTDTQYF
TRBD1	.	TRBV18	TRBJ2-5	TGTGCCAGCTCACCAGAGGGGGCGCGCGGGACCCAGTACTTC	CASSPEGARGTQYF
TRBD2	.	TRBV5-6	TRBJ2-7	TGTGCCAGCAGCTTGCGACTAGCGGGAATAATGCGCGAGCAGTACTTC	CASSLRLAGIMREQYF
.	.	TRBV6-5	TRBJ1-2	TGTGCCAGCAGCCCATGGGGGGGGGCCTATGGCTACACCTTC	CASSPWGGAYGYTF
TRBD1	.	TRBV3-1/TRBV3-2	TRBJ1-6	TGTGCCAGCAGCCAAGTGACCGGGACAGATAATTCACCCCTCCACTTT	CASSQVTGTDNSPLHF
.	.	TRBV7-2	TRBJ2-6	TGTGCCAGCAGCCCAGCGAGGGCTGGGGCCAACGTCCTGACTTTC	CASSPARAGANVLTF
.	.	TRBV28	TRBJ2-7	TGTGCCAGCAGAATACTAGGGAGCTCCTACGAGCAGTACTTC	CASRILGSSYEQYF
.	.	TRBV28	TRBJ1-2	TGTGCCAGCCTAGACGATGCTAACTATGGCTACACCTTC	CASLDDANYGYTF
TRBD2	.	TRBV19	TRBJ2-7	TGTGCCAGTAGCCCCCGGGGACTAGTTGACGAGCAGTACTTC	CASSPRGLVDEQYF
.	.	TRBV4-1	TRBJ2-1	TGCGCCAGCAGCCACAGAAGCTCCTACAATGAGCAGTTCTTC	CASSHRSSYNEQFF
.	.	TRBV10-2	TRBJ1-2	TGCGCCAGCAGTAAAGACAGTGCTAACTATGGCTACACCTTC	CASSKDSANYGYTF
.	.	TRBV28	TRBJ2-2	TGTGCCAGCAGAAACTCAGGGCCCGGGGAGCTGTTTTTT	CASRNSGPGELFF
TRBD2	.	TRBV9	TRBJ2-2	TGTGCCAGCAGCTCCATTTGGCGGGAGGGCGGCGGGGAGCTGTTTTTT	CASSSIWREGGGELFF
TRBD2	once	TRBV5-1	TRBJ2-1	TGCGCCAGCAGCTTGGGTCTGTCTAGCGGCAAAGATGAGCAGTTCTTC	CASSLGLSSGKDEQFF
TRBD2	.	TRBV10-3	TRBJ2-3	TGTGCCATCAGTGATGATGGTAGCGGGAGTTGGGCAGATACGCAGTATTTT	CAISDDGSGSWADTQYF
.	.	TRBV4-1	TRBJ1-6	TGCGCCAGCAGCCGGGAGTTATTTTCACCCCTCCACTTT	CASSRELFSPLHF
.	.	TRBV6-2/TRBV6-3	TRBJ1-2	TGTGCCAGCAGTTTGGCAGGGAACTATGGCTACACCTTC	CASSLAGNYGYTF
.	.	TRBV21-1	TRBJ2-1	TGTGCCAGCAGCCCCGGGACTAGCGGGAGTTGTAATGAGCAGTTCTTC	CASSPGTSGSCNEQFF
.	.	TRBV7-2	TRBJ2-5	TGTGCCAGCAGCTTAGGGGGGACTGCTCAAGAGACCCAGTACTTC	CASSLGGTAQETQYF
TRBD1	.	TRBV19	TRBJ2-5	TGTGCCAGTAGTAGAGGGGGCGGAGAGACCCAGTACTTC	CASSRGGGETQYF
.	.	TRBV9	TRBJ1-3	TGTGCCAGCAGCGCAGCTGGAAACACCATATATTTT	CASSAAGNTIYF
.	once	TRBV19	TRBJ2-7	TGTGCCAGTAGTATAGATCTTTGGCCAGGGGTTGGGGAGCAGTACTTC	CASSIDLWPGVGEQYF
TRBD1	.	TRBV5-1	TRBJ2-1	TGCGCCAGCAGCTTGGGGTTGTTCGGGACAGGCAATGAGCAGTTCTTC	CASSLGLFGTGNEQFF
.	.	TRBV6-5	TRBJ2-1	TGTGCCAGCAGTTATCAGGGGGGAAACAATGAGCAGTTCTTC	CASSYQGGNNEQFF
.	.	TRBV6-5	TRBJ1-5	TGTGCCAGCAGTCTTGACGGGATCGGGAATCAGCCCCAGCATTTT	CASSLDGIGNQPQHF
TRBD2	.	TRBV3-1/TRBV3-2	TRBJ2-3	TGTGCCAGCAGCCAAGCCTGGGCTAGCGGGAGATCAGATACGCAGTATTTT	CASSQAWASGRSDTQYF
.	.	TRBV3-1/TRBV3-2	TRBJ2-7	TGTGCCAGCAGCCGGGATATTCCGGGGATAGCGGACTACGAGCAGTACTTC	CASSRDIPGIADYEQYF
.	.	TRBV11-2	TRBJ1-2	TGTGCCAGCAGCTTAGCCTGGACAGTAAACTATGGCTACACCTTC	CASSLAWTVNYGYTF
TRBD2	.	TRBV6-5	TRBJ2-5	TGTGCCAGCAGTCAGCGGGAAGGAGAGACCCAGTACTTC	CASSQREGETQYF
.	.	TRBV9	TRBJ2-3	TGTGCCAGCAGCGTAGGTCCGCTAGCGTCGACAGATACGCAGTATTTT	CASSVGPLASTDTQYF